This record concerns one T cell receptor beta chain sequence. The data are from a study of PD-L1 blockade in urothelial cancer. Overall study context: Male sex and bladder-origin urothelial cancer characterized about 85% of the 29 patients.

Assay: immunoSEQ multiplex PCR; the TCRdb copy retains only in-frame clones and omits some. The sample has approximately 48,000 clones, about four fifths seen once. The CDR3 covers 15 residues. CDR1 and CDR2 from the germline V gene are GTSNPN and SVGIG (reference sequence). Trimming took 2 bases from V and 5 from J; bases not matched to a gene: 8. Sample time point: pretreatment peripheral blood. Each individual provided 1 to 8 samples (taken pretreatment and on-treatment). The material sequenced was PBMCs, taken around atezolizumab (anti-PD-L1) treatment. The chain employs TRBV30 and TRBJ2-3; TRBD2 agrees at 9 bases. The TCR originated in a man between 65 and 85 years old with urothelial cancer. The CDR3 region has the DNA TGTGCCTGGAGTCGCGGGGGGCGGGAGGGAGATACGCAGTATTTT. Translated, it gives CAWSRGGREGDTQYF.